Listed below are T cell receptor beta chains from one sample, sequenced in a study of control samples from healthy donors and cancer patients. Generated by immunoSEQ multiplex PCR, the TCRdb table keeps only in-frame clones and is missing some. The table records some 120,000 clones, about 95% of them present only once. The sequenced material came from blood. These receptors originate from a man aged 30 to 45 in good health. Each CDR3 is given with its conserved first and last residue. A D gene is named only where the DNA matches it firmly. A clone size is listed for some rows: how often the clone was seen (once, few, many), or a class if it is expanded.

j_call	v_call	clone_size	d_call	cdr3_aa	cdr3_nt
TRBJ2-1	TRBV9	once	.	CASSVAPLDRKYNEQFF	TGTGCCAGCAGCGTTGCCCCTTTGGACAGAAAATACAATGAGCAGTTCTTC
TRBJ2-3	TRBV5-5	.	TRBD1	CASRRQGDRTDTQYF	TGTGCCAGCAGGCGACAGGGGGATCGCACAGATACGCAGTATTTT
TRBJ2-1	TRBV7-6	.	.	CASSLDLNEQFF	TGTGCCAGCAGCTTAGACCTCAATGAGCAGTTCTTC
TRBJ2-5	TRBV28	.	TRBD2	CASSLAGGRETQYF	TGTGCCAGCAGCCTAGCGGGGGGGAGAGAGACCCAGTACTTC
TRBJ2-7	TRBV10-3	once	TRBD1	CAISGPRTGGEQYF	TGTGCCATCAGCGGCCCTCGGACAGGGGGGGAGCAGTACTTC
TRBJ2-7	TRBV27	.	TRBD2	CASSFGGYTPYEQYF	TGTGCCAGCAGTTTCGGGGGGTACACCCCCTACGAGCAGTACTTC
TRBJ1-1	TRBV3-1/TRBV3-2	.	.	CASSQDTPATEAFF	TGTGCCAGCAGCCAAGATACACCCGCTACTGAAGCTTTCTTT
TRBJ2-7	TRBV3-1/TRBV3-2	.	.	CASSQDWRVGSYEQYF	TGTGCCAGCAGCCAAGACTGGCGGGTGGGCTCCTACGAGCAGTACTTC
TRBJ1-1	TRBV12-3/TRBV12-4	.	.	CASDSGGRTEAFF	TGTGCCAGCGATTCGGGGGGGCGCACTGAAGCTTTCTTT
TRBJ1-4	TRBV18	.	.	CASSPTGLGAPNEKLFF	TGTGCCAGCTCACCCACGGGCCTAGGGGCCCCTAATGAAAAACTGTTTTTT
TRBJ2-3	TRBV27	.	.	CASSLSLDTQYF	TGTGCCAGCAGTTTATCGCTGGATACGCAGTATTTT
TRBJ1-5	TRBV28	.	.	CASSLGRAGQPQHF	TGTGCCAGCAGTTTAGGCAGGGCTGGTCAGCCCCAGCATTTT
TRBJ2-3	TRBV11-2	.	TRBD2	CASSPYPSGGADTQYF	TGTGCCAGCAGCCCCTACCCTAGCGGGGGGGCAGATACGCAGTATTTT
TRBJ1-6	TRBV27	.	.	CASSSRQVYSPLHF	TGTGCCAGCAGTTCCAGACAGGTATATTCACCCCTCCACTTT
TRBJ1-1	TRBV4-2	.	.	CASSRAGAAEAFF	TGTGCCAGCAGCCGAGCCGGGGCGGCTGAAGCTTTCTTT
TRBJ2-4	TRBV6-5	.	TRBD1	CASSLDRGAKNIQYF	TGTGCCAGCAGCTTAGACAGGGGAGCAAAAAACATTCAGTACTTC
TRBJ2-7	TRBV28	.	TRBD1	CASSLPGGDEQYF	TGTGCCAGCAGTTTACCAGGGGGCGACGAGCAGTACTTC
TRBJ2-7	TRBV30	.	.	CAWSVVGEQYF	TGTGCCTGGAGTGTAGTAGGTGAGCAGTACTTC
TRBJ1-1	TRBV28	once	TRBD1	CASSYPPGQGSEAFF	TGTGCCAGCAGTTACCCTCCGGGACAGGGGAGTGAAGCTTTCTTT
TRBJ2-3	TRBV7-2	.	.	CASSLLGGASTDTQYF	TGTGCCAGCAGCTTATTAGGTGGAGCTAGCACAGATACGCAGTATTTT
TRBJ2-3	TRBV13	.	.	CASSHRLTDTQYF	TGTGCCAGCAGCCACCGACTCACAGATACGCAGTATTTT
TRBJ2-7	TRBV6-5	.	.	CASSYSFTDPYEQYF	TGTGCCAGCAGTTACTCGTTCACGGACCCCTACGAGCAGTACTTC
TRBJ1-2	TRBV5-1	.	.	CASTPYGGGGYGYTF	TGCGCCAGCACCCCGTATGGGGGAGGTGGTTATGGCTACACCTTC
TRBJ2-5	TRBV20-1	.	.	CSASMGETQYF	TGCAGTGCTAGCATGGGAGAGACCCAGTACTTC
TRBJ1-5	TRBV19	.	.	CASSSRNQPQHF	TGTGCCAGTAGTTCGCGGAATCAGCCCCAGCATTTT
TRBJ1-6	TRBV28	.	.	CASSVSSYNSPLHF	TGTGCCAGCTCCGTTAGCTCCTATAATTCACCCCTCCACTTT
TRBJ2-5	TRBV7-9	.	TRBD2	CASSPLRPKLAGEQETQYF	TGTGCCAGCAGCCCCCTAAGGCCCAAACTAGCGGGGGAACAAGAGACCCAGTACTTC
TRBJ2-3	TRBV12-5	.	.	CASGPPRLVIRTDTQYF	TGTGCTAGTGGTCCCCCCCGACTAGTGATAAGGACAGATACGCAGTATTTT
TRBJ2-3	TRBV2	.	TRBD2	CASTATSGGVPDTQYF	TGTGCCAGCACCGCCACCAGCGGGGGGGTTCCAGATACGCAGTATTTT
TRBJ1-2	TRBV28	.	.	CASSTRTGTHGYTF	TGTGCCAGCAGTACCCGAACAGGGACCCATGGCTACACCTTC
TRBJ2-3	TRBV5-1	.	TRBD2	CASSSKISGGLVPDTQYF	TGCGCCAGCAGCTCCAAGATTAGCGGGGGTCTCGTACCAGATACGCAGTATTTT
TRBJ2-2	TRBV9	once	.	CASSVDSGLGELFF	TGTGCCAGCAGCGTAGATTCCGGCCTCGGGGAGCTGTTTTTT
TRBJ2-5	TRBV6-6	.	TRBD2	CASSRGLERETQYF	TGTGCCAGCAGCCGGGGACTAGAGAGGGAGACCCAGTACTTC
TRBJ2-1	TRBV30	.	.	CAWNRDSYNEQFF	TGTGCCTGGAACCGGGACTCCTACAATGAGCAGTTCTTC
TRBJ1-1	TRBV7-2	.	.	CASSLRGRNTEAFF	TGTGCCAGCAGCTTACGAGGGAGGAACACTGAAGCTTTCTTT
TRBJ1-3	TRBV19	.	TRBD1	CASTPDRFSGNTIYF	TGTGCCAGTACCCCGGACAGGTTCTCTGGAAACACCATATATTTT
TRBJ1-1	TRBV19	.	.	CAVRNLGGVTEAFF	TGTGCCGTACGAAACTTAGGAGGGGTCACTGAAGCTTTCTTT